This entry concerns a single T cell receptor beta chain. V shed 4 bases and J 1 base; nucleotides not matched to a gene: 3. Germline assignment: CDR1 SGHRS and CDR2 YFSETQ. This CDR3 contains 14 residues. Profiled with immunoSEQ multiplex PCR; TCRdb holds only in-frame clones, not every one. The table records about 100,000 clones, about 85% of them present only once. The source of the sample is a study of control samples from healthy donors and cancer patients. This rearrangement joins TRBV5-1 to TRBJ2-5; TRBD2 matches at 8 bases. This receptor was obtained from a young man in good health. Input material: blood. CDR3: CASSVTSGQETQYF. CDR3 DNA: TGCGCCAGCAGCGTTACTAGCGGCCAAGAGACCCAGTACTTC.